Listed here is a single T cell receptor (beta chain). Its antigen remains unidentified. This record belongs to a study of beta chain features in type 1 diabetes. Overall study: Cell yields, gender and age were similar in healthy donors and patients. Study-wide findings and caveats: There was a moderate but significant shortening of TCRB CDR3s in all four CD4+ subsets of Type 1 diabetes patients.

TCRB transcripts that were expressed got sequenced, as all of the isolated RNA had been reverse transcribed. Stem cell-like memory T cell samples averaged about 1 million immunoSEQ reads each. The method was immunoSEQ multiplex PCR; TCRdb's version includes in-frame clones alone and lacks a portion of them. The repertoire includes 20,000 to 25,000 clones, about 70% of them detected once, and roughly 1.1% sits in the top ten. Blood was collected once per donor into heparin, averaging approximately 110 mL. Via the markers CD45RO/CCR7/CD25/CD127/CD95/CD27, stem cell-like memory, regulatory, central memory and naive CD4+ cells were sorted. The sample was stem cell memory CD4+ T cells from blood. This receptor was taken from a woman aged 40 to 50 with type 1 diabetes.

The DNA of the CDR3 is TGTGCCAGCAGCTTAACAGGGACCGGGGAGCTGTTTTTT. Amino acids: CASSLTGTGELFF. The rearrangement links TRBV7-9 to TRBJ2-2; tentative D call: TRBD1 (6 bases). CDR1 is SEHNR, CDR2 FQNEAQ, per germline (reference sequence). V was shortened by 2 bases and J by 5 bases, with 6 bases between the two germline ends. This CDR3 contains 13 residues.